The 6 T cell receptor beta chains below come from one sample, sequenced in a study of T cell clonotyping in hematopoietic cell transplantation. The repertoire was sequenced with immunoSEQ multiplex PCR; TCRdb's copy has only in-frame clones and lacks some. The sample includes fewer than 45,000 clones, 75% to 90% seen only once; the top ten take approximately 2%. Material: peripheral blood mononuclear cells. These receptors all come from a woman aged 40 to 55 in good health. Some clones in this sample may be carry-over from other donors' samples.

The chain is built from TRBV21-1 and TRBJ2-3; TRBD2 is taken as the D call from the table, unchecked against the DNA. TRBV21-1 is described as a pseudogene. The CDR3 runs to 17 residues. The CDR3: CASRRLIAGGSTDTQYF. CDR3 sequence (DNA): TGTGCCAGCAGGCGCTTGATAGCGGGAGGGAGCACAGATACGCAGTATTTT.

This chain links TRBV7-3 with TRBJ2-3; TRBD2 matches 7 bases. The ends lost 3 bases at V and 2 bases at J; junction bases unmatched: 11. The CDR3 totals 17 residues. Germline V CDR1 and CDR2: SGHTA, FQGTGA. CDR3 bases: TGTGCCAGCAGCTTGGGGGGAGGGCCTTCGGTCACAGATACGCAGTATTTT. Its protein is CASSLGGGPSVTDTQYF.

The J gene is TRBJ1-5, the V gene TRBV5-4, with D possibly TRBD1 on 6 matching bases. The V gene lost 4 bases and the J gene lost 7 bases, with 12 bases spanning the gap. Germline V gene lookup returns CDR1 SGHNT and CDR2 YYREEE (reference sequence). There are 13 residues in the CDR3. The CDR3 DNA reads TGTGCCAGCAGCGAGGACAGACACCAGCCCCAGCATTTT. Amino acids: CASSEDRHQPQHF. The whole variable domain, filled in from reference TRBV5-4 and TRBJ1-5, reads ETGVTQSPTHLIKTRGQQVTLRCSSQSGHNTVSWYQQALGQGPQFIFQYYREEENGRGNFPPRFSGLQFPNYSSELNVNALELDDSALYLCASSEDRHQPQHFGDGTRLSIL.

The V call is TRBV11-2, the J call TRBJ2-7; 10 nucleotides align to TRBD1. The germline V gene encodes CDR1 SGHAT and CDR2 FQNNGV. V gave up 3 bases and J gave up 4 bases; unmatched junction bases: 6. This CDR3 is built from 15 residues. The CDR3 sequence is CASSFPGQGFYEQYF. The CDR3 DNA reads TGTGCCAGCAGCTTTCCGGGACAGGGGTTTTACGAGCAGTACTTC.

The chain employs TRBV5-6 and TRBJ2-1, with no clear D. CDR1 and CDR2 (germline): SGHDT, YYEEEE. Deletions cut 6 bases from V and 4 bases from J, with 23 bases between. The length of the CDR3 is 17 residues. The CDR3 loop is CASISGSGFTPYNEQFF. DNA of the CDR3: TGTGCCAGCATCAGTGGGTCCGGTTTTACGCCTTACAATGAGCAGTTCTTC.

V is TRBV27 and J is TRBJ2-7; 12 positions match TRBD2. The CDR3 runs to 15 residues. Germline-derived CDR1 and CDR2 are MNHEY and SMNVEV (reference sequence). J gave up 5 bases and V 5 bases, and 7 bases lay outside the gene matches. The CDR3 nucleotides are TGTGCCAGCAGTGGGGGCCCTAGCGGGAGGGACGAGCAGTACTTC. Its translation: CASSGGPSGRDEQYF.